The rows below give T cell receptor beta chains drawn from one sample of a study of CD8 T cells in ankylosing spondylitis. TCRdb reanalysed the 5' RACE reads using MiXCR and keeps one entry per CDR3 protein. Of over 600,000 distinct CDR3 sequences listed, around 20% are singletons. Sequences were obtained from blood, either unsorted or a sorted T cell fraction (not recorded which). The source of these receptors is a male donor with ankylosing spondylitis. Both conserved end residues are part of each CDR3. Each record gives: J gene, D gene, clone size, V gene, CDR3 DNA, CDR3 protein. The D gene is left open where the match is weak. The size field is filled for only some rows; it gives once, few, many or a size class.

j_call: TRBJ1-4
d_call: TRBD1
clone_size: few
v_call: TRBV20-1
cdr3_nt: TGCAGTGCTTATCCAGGGGGTGAAAAACTGTTTTTT
cdr3_aa: CSAYPGGEKLFF

j_call: TRBJ1-6
d_call: TRBD1
clone_size: NA
v_call: TRBV6-5
cdr3_nt: TGTGCCAGCAGTCCCTCCGGGACAGGGAGTTCACCCCTCCACTTT
cdr3_aa: CASSPSGTGSSPLHF

j_call: TRBJ2-1
d_call: TRBD1
clone_size: NA
v_call: TRBV7-6
cdr3_nt: TGTGCCAGCAGCCCGACTGCCGGGACAGGCTACAATGAGCAGTTCTTC
cdr3_aa: CASSPTAGTGYNEQFF

j_call: TRBJ2-5
d_call: NA
clone_size: once
v_call: TRBV7-9
cdr3_nt: TGTGCCAGCAGCTTAGGGTTGCAGGGCCAAGAGACCCAGTACTTC
cdr3_aa: CASSLGLQGQETQYF

j_call: TRBJ2-1
d_call: NA
clone_size: NA
v_call: TRBV5-4
cdr3_nt: TGTGCCAGCAGCTGGACAGTAGGTCCCAATGAGCAGTTCTTC
cdr3_aa: CASSWTVGPNEQFF

j_call: TRBJ2-6
d_call: NA
clone_size: few
v_call: TRBV6-1
cdr3_nt: TGTGCCACCTCCCGTGGGGGCCTTGGGGCCAACGTCCTGACTTTC
cdr3_aa: CATSRGGLGANVLTF

j_call: TRBJ2-3
d_call: NA
clone_size: few
v_call: TRBV12-3/TRBV12-4
cdr3_nt: TGTGCCAGCAGTTTATGGATGCATACGCAGTATTTT
cdr3_aa: CASSLWMHTQYF

j_call: TRBJ2-1
d_call: TRBD2
clone_size: NA
v_call: TRBV6-5
cdr3_nt: TGTGCCAGCAGTTACTCCCCCCCCGGGAGGCAATACAATGAGCAGTTCTTC
cdr3_aa: CASSYSPPGRQYNEQFF

j_call: TRBJ1-2
d_call: TRBD1
clone_size: NA
v_call: TRBV29-1
cdr3_nt: TGCAGCGTGGCCGGGACAGCTCTAAACTATGGCTACACCTTC
cdr3_aa: CSVAGTALNYGYTF

j_call: TRBJ1-2
d_call: NA
clone_size: few
v_call: TRBV4-3
cdr3_nt: TGCGCCAGCAGCCAAGCCCTCGGGCAGGGGTGGGGGAACTATGGCTACACCTTC
cdr3_aa: CASSQALGQGWGNYGYTF

j_call: TRBJ1-5
d_call: NA
clone_size: few
v_call: TRBV6-1
cdr3_nt: TGTGCCAGCAGTGAAGGGTCAGTTACGAATCAGCCCCAGCATTTT
cdr3_aa: CASSEGSVTNQPQHF

j_call: TRBJ2-3
d_call: NA
clone_size: many
v_call: TRBV5-1
cdr3_nt: TGCGCCAGCAGCTTGGCGGAAGGAAAAACAGATACGCAGTATTTT
cdr3_aa: CASSLAEGKTDTQYF

j_call: TRBJ2-7
d_call: TRBD2
clone_size: few
v_call: TRBV7-8
cdr3_nt: TGTGCCAGCAGCTTAGGAGCGGGAGGCGCGGGAGAGCAGTACTTC
cdr3_aa: CASSLGAGGAGEQYF

j_call: TRBJ2-7
d_call: NA
clone_size: NA
v_call: TRBV3-1
cdr3_nt: TGTGCCAGCAGCCGGAGGGGACTTGGTTCCTACGAGCAGTACTTC
cdr3_aa: CASSRRGLGSYEQYF

j_call: TRBJ2-1
d_call: TRBD2
clone_size: few
v_call: TRBV27
cdr3_nt: TGTGCCAGCAGTTGGCTCGTCGGGACTAGCATCGATGAGCAGTTCTTC
cdr3_aa: CASSWLVGTSIDEQFF

j_call: TRBJ2-5
d_call: NA
clone_size: few
v_call: TRBV5-1
cdr3_nt: TGCGCCAGCAGCTTGGAACCTAAGGGGTACCAAGAGACCCAGTACTTC
cdr3_aa: CASSLEPKGYQETQYF

j_call: TRBJ2-5
d_call: TRBD2
clone_size: few
v_call: TRBV7-6
cdr3_nt: TGTGCCAGCAGCTTAGCGCTAGCGGGAGAAGGAGAGACCCAGTACTTC
cdr3_aa: CASSLALAGEGETQYF

j_call: TRBJ2-7
d_call: NA
clone_size: few
v_call: TRBV6-2/TRBV6-3
cdr3_nt: TGTGCCAGCAGCAACAGTATACCCTACGAGCAGTACTTC
cdr3_aa: CASSNSIPYEQYF

j_call: TRBJ2-1
d_call: TRBD2
clone_size: NA
v_call: TRBV20-1
cdr3_nt: TGCAGTGCTAGGGGCGGGCGGGGGATGGCCTACAATGAGCAGTTCTTC
cdr3_aa: CSARGGRGMAYNEQFF

j_call: TRBJ2-1
d_call: TRBD2
clone_size: NA
v_call: TRBV29-1
cdr3_nt: TGCAGCGTCGAAGGGCGGGGGACCTACAATGAGCAGTTCTTC
cdr3_aa: CSVEGRGTYNEQFF

j_call: TRBJ2-4
d_call: NA
clone_size: NA
v_call: TRBV13
cdr3_nt: TGTGCCAGCAGCATTACAGGGACCAAAAACATTCAGTACTTC
cdr3_aa: CASSITGTKNIQYF

j_call: TRBJ1-3
d_call: NA
clone_size: many
v_call: TRBV5-1
cdr3_nt: TGCGCCAGCAGCTTGGTTCAGCCGGACACTGGAAACACCATATATTTT
cdr3_aa: CASSLVQPDTGNTIYF

j_call: TRBJ2-2
d_call: TRBD2
clone_size: many
v_call: TRBV3-1
cdr3_nt: TGTGCCAGCAGCCACCGGACTAGCGGGAGTACCGGGGAGCTGTTTTTT
cdr3_aa: CASSHRTSGSTGELFF

j_call: TRBJ1-1
d_call: TRBD1
clone_size: NA
v_call: TRBV7-9
cdr3_nt: TGTGCCAGCAGCACGACAGGGGTTTTCACTGAAGCTTTCTTT
cdr3_aa: CASSTTGVFTEAFF

j_call: TRBJ2-5
d_call: TRBD1
clone_size: NA
v_call: TRBV20-1
cdr3_nt: TGCAGTGCCCTAACCGGGACAGGGGGCGTTGAGACCCAGTACTTC
cdr3_aa: CSALTGTGGVETQYF

j_call: TRBJ1-1
d_call: TRBD1
clone_size: NA
v_call: TRBV4-1
cdr3_nt: TGCGCCAGCAGGATAGACAGGGGGGACACTGAAGCTTTCTTT
cdr3_aa: CASRIDRGDTEAFF

j_call: TRBJ2-1
d_call: TRBD2
clone_size: few
v_call: TRBV4-1
cdr3_nt: TGCGCCAGCAGCCAAGGGACTAGCGGGAGGGCCTGGGGTGCGTTCTTC
cdr3_aa: CASSQGTSGRAWGAFF

j_call: TRBJ2-1
d_call: TRBD2
clone_size: NA
v_call: TRBV12-3/TRBV12-4
cdr3_nt: TGTGCCAGCAGCCCGACTAGCGGATATTACAATGAGCAGTTCTTC
cdr3_aa: CASSPTSGYYNEQFF

j_call: TRBJ1-2
d_call: NA
clone_size: few
v_call: TRBV12-3/TRBV12-4
cdr3_nt: TGTGCCAGCAGGCCCCTGGGTGGTGGCTACACCTTC
cdr3_aa: CASRPLGGGYTF

j_call: TRBJ2-2
d_call: TRBD2
clone_size: NA
v_call: TRBV19
cdr3_nt: TGTGCCAGTAGTATAGAGCTAGCGGGGGGGCCCTCCGGGGAGCTGTTTTTT
cdr3_aa: CASSIELAGGPSGELFF

j_call: TRBJ2-3
d_call: TRBD2
clone_size: few
v_call: TRBV6-1
cdr3_nt: TGTGCCAGCAGACAGCGGGGGGCCCCCACAGATACGCAGTATTTT
cdr3_aa: CASRQRGAPTDTQYF

j_call: TRBJ2-1
d_call: NA
clone_size: many
v_call: TRBV29-1
cdr3_nt: TGCAGCGTTGATTTCGCTGACCTAAACAATGAGCAGTTCTTC
cdr3_aa: CSVDFADLNNEQFF

j_call: TRBJ2-2
d_call: TRBD1
clone_size: NA
v_call: TRBV9
cdr3_nt: TGTGCCAGCAGCGGGCCCGGGACAGTCACCGGGGAGCTGTTTTTT
cdr3_aa: CASSGPGTVTGELFF

j_call: TRBJ1-1
d_call: NA
clone_size: NA
v_call: TRBV3-1
cdr3_nt: TGTGCCAGCAGCCGAATTTGGGGCGTGAACACTGAAGCTTTCTTT
cdr3_aa: CASSRIWGVNTEAFF

j_call: TRBJ1-1
d_call: NA
clone_size: NA
v_call: TRBV5-6
cdr3_nt: TGTGCCAGCACTGGATTCCGGACACTTGAAGCTTTCTTT
cdr3_aa: CASTGFRTLEAFF

j_call: TRBJ1-5
d_call: NA
clone_size: NA
v_call: TRBV30
cdr3_nt: TGTGCCTGGAGTATCGGTGCAGGGGGCAATCAGCCCCAGCATTTT
cdr3_aa: CAWSIGAGGNQPQHF

j_call: TRBJ2-7
d_call: NA
clone_size: many
v_call: TRBV5-1
cdr3_nt: TGCGCCAGCAGCTTGGAGGCGGGAGAGCAGTACTTC
cdr3_aa: CASSLEAGEQYF

j_call: TRBJ2-2
d_call: NA
clone_size: many
v_call: TRBV12-3/TRBV12-4
cdr3_nt: TGTGCCAGCAGTTACCTAGGGAAGGTCGGCCCCACCGGGGAGCTGTTTTTT
cdr3_aa: CASSYLGKVGPTGELFF

j_call: TRBJ2-3
d_call: TRBD1
clone_size: few
v_call: TRBV20-1
cdr3_nt: TGCAGTGCTAGAGATTCGGCAGGGGGAGATACGCAGTATTTT
cdr3_aa: CSARDSAGGDTQYF

j_call: TRBJ1-6
d_call: TRBD1
clone_size: few
v_call: TRBV4-1
cdr3_nt: TGCGCCAGCAGCCAGGGACAGGTGCCCTCACCCCTCCACTTT
cdr3_aa: CASSQGQVPSPLHF

j_call: TRBJ2-1
d_call: NA
clone_size: few
v_call: TRBV28
cdr3_nt: TGTGCCAGCACTGTCGACTCCTACAATGAGCAGTTCTTC
cdr3_aa: CASTVDSYNEQFF

j_call: TRBJ2-5
d_call: NA
clone_size: few
v_call: TRBV29-1
cdr3_nt: TGCAGCGTTGTATGGGCTAGTGGGACTCAAGAGACCCAGTACTTC
cdr3_aa: CSVVWASGTQETQYF

j_call: TRBJ2-7
d_call: TRBD1
clone_size: many
v_call: TRBV12-3/TRBV12-4
cdr3_nt: TGTGCCAGCACCCCCGACAGGGGGCGATACGAGCAGTACTTC
cdr3_aa: CASTPDRGRYEQYF

j_call: TRBJ1-1
d_call: NA
clone_size: NA
v_call: TRBV9
cdr3_nt: TGTGCCAGCAGCGCCGCGGCAGCTGTGAACACTGAAGCTTTCTTT
cdr3_aa: CASSAAAAVNTEAFF

j_call: TRBJ2-3
d_call: TRBD1
clone_size: many
v_call: TRBV29-1
cdr3_nt: TGCAGCGTTGGACAGGGCGTAACAGATACGCAGTATTTT
cdr3_aa: CSVGQGVTDTQYF

j_call: TRBJ2-1
d_call: TRBD2
clone_size: NA
v_call: TRBV5-1
cdr3_nt: TGCGCCAGTTCTAGCGGGGACCTCTCCTACAATGAGCAGTTCTTC
cdr3_aa: CASSSGDLSYNEQFF

j_call: TRBJ2-7
d_call: NA
clone_size: NA
v_call: TRBV7-3
cdr3_nt: TGTGCCAGCAGCTTATTTTCGGGGGATATCTACGAGCAGTACTTC
cdr3_aa: CASSLFSGDIYEQYF

j_call: TRBJ2-5
d_call: NA
clone_size: few
v_call: TRBV20-1
cdr3_nt: TGCAGTGCTAGCAAGCCAGGGCAAAAAGAGACCCAGTACTTC
cdr3_aa: CSASKPGQKETQYF

j_call: TRBJ1-5
d_call: NA
clone_size: NA
v_call: TRBV4-1
cdr3_nt: TGCGCCAGCAGCCAAGGAAGAGGGGGTGGGCAGCCCCAGCATTTT
cdr3_aa: CASSQGRGGGQPQHF

j_call: TRBJ2-7
d_call: TRBD2
clone_size: many
v_call: TRBV29-1
cdr3_nt: TGCAGCGTTGTGGGACTAGCGGAACAATTACGCGAGCAGTACTTC
cdr3_aa: CSVVGLAEQLREQYF

j_call: TRBJ1-4
d_call: NA
clone_size: NA
v_call: TRBV12-3/TRBV12-4
cdr3_nt: TGTGCCAGCAGTCCCCTAGTGGGGAGTGAAAAACTGTTTTTT
cdr3_aa: CASSPLVGSEKLFF

j_call: TRBJ1-6
d_call: NA
clone_size: few
v_call: TRBV7-9
cdr3_nt: TGTGCCAGCAGCCCTCAGGGGAGGTATAATTCACCCCTCCACTTT
cdr3_aa: CASSPQGRYNSPLHF

j_call: TRBJ1-2
d_call: TRBD1
clone_size: NA
v_call: TRBV12-3/TRBV12-4
cdr3_nt: TGTGCCAGCAGTCTACAGGGGGGGGACTATGGCTACACCTTC
cdr3_aa: CASSLQGGDYGYTF

j_call: TRBJ2-7
d_call: NA
clone_size: few
v_call: TRBV3-1
cdr3_nt: TGTGCCAGCAGCCAAGATCCGAGCCGCGAGCAGTACTTC
cdr3_aa: CASSQDPSREQYF

j_call: TRBJ1-5
d_call: NA
clone_size: few
v_call: TRBV10-3
cdr3_nt: TGTGCCATCAGACAGGGTGCGGGTCAGCCCCAGCATTTT
cdr3_aa: CAIRQGAGQPQHF

j_call: TRBJ2-5
d_call: NA
clone_size: many
v_call: TRBV12-3/TRBV12-4
cdr3_nt: TGTGCCAGCAGTACTAGCTTTCCCGGCTACGGGGAGACCCAGTACTTC
cdr3_aa: CASSTSFPGYGETQYF

j_call: TRBJ2-6
d_call: NA
clone_size: few
v_call: TRBV21-1
cdr3_nt: TGTGCCAGCAGCCCGCGTCGGACAGGGGACGGGGCCAACGTCCTGACTTTC
cdr3_aa: CASSPRRTGDGANVLTF

j_call: TRBJ2-7
d_call: TRBD1
clone_size: NA
v_call: TRBV7-2
cdr3_nt: TGTGCCAGCAGCTTGGGGACAGGGGCAGTCTACGAGCAGTACTTC
cdr3_aa: CASSLGTGAVYEQYF

j_call: TRBJ2-1
d_call: NA
clone_size: few
v_call: TRBV6-5
cdr3_nt: TGTGCCAGCAGTTACAGCAGGGACGGCAATGAGCAGTTCTTC
cdr3_aa: CASSYSRDGNEQFF

j_call: TRBJ2-2
d_call: NA
clone_size: NA
v_call: TRBV15
cdr3_nt: TGTGCCACCAGCAGATCCCAGAGCGGCACCGGGGAGCTGTTTTTT
cdr3_aa: CATSRSQSGTGELFF